This T cell receptor beta chain was retrieved from a study of cytomegalovirus exposure and HLA in healthy donors. PCR primers comprised 60 Vbeta and 13 Jbeta primers. TCRdb's table, derived via immunoSEQ multiplex PCR, lists solely in-frame clones and lacks some. In the table there are about 150,000 clones, 76% of which are singletons. The CDR3 runs 16 residues. Germline V gene data show CDR1 as SEHNR and CDR2 as FQNEAQ (reference sequence). Losses at the gene ends were 1 base for V and 9 bases for J; bases not matched to a gene: 9. Donors likely had unrecorded immune exposures despite being nominally healthy when sampled.

The TCR sequence derives from a woman aged 40-49 years in good health and CMV-seronegative. V is TRBV7-9 and J is TRBJ2-1, with 10 bases that match TRBD2. Material for sequencing was PBMCs. Written as DNA, the CDR3 is TGTGCCAGCAGCTTAGGGCTAGCGGGAGTGGTTGGTGAGCAGTTCTTC. Its translation: CASSLGLAGVVGEQFF. Variable domain in full (rest from reference TRBV7-9 and TRBJ2-1): DTGVSQNPRHKITKRGQNVTFRCDPISEHNRLYWYRQTLGQGPEFLTYFQNEAQLEKSRLLSDRFSAERPKGSFSTLEIQRTEQGDSAMYLCASSLGLAGVVGEQFFGPGTRLTVL.